This T cell receptor beta chain stems from a study of beta chain features in type 1 diabetes (dated by TCRdb to the late 2010s). Background on the whole study: Mean age, gender distribution, total cell number and subset yield were not different between patients and healthy donors. The study compared TCRB repertoires of sorted circulating CD4+ T cell subsets between recently diagnosed type 1 diabetes patients and matched healthy donors. Across all samples, around 99 million sorted cells were examined, and cell number per subset correlated strongly with RNA yield. Regulatory and stem cell-like memory subsets were isolated from only 8 patients and roughly 8 healthy donors, whereas naive and central memory subsets came from all 28 donors. Points the paper makes about the study in general: Because small numbers of individuals were included in the HLA sub-analyses, any influence of HLA type on TCRB rearrangement was left unresolved. Shorter templates might have been favored by PCR, but patient and control samples were amplified and corrected together, so both groups would have been affected equally by any skew. At VDJ recombination sites, patients with type 1 diabetes made fewer insertions and deleted more nucleotides, a pattern implying thymic rearrangement abnormalities. In all four CD4+ subsets, TCRB CDR3 length was moderately but significantly shorter in type 1 diabetes patients. Naive, central memory and regulatory TCRB repertoires appeared more similar among patients than among healthy donors. Because cDNA was sequenced instead of genomic DNA, activated cells with high expression could be over-represented, although the groups did not differ in activation or CD3 levels.

All of the isolated RNA was reverse transcribed with the High Capacity cDNA Reverse Transcription Kit, so expressed TCRB transcripts were sequenced. Deep immunoSEQ sequencing was performed on naive, central memory and regulatory T cell samples, with an average of approximately 4 million total reads per sample. Sorted cells were lysed in RLT buffer and RNA was extracted with DNase-treated RNeasy Micro or Mini kits, depending on cell number. To prevent cross-contamination, every cell subset was processed on its own, while patient and healthy donor samples were processed together. Using the immunoSEQ multiplex PCR, TCRB sequences were amplified from cDNA into 87-bp fragments spanning the CDR3 region. Amplicons were sequenced on the Illumina HiSeq platform. Processing in the source paper ran as follows. Synthetic template baselines were used to correct PCR bias computationally, reads within Hamming distance 2 were collapsed, and singletons that could not be merged were discarded. Reads were aligned against IMGT so that V, D and J genes, CDR3 length and insertions or deletions at six rearrangement sites could be assigned. Within each subset, clonotype counts were normalized to the number of sorted cells before true diversity and Gini coefficients were calculated with the tcR R package. The overlap coefficient, calculated on TCRB nucleotide sequences, was used to measure repertoire sharing. As a proxy for the pre-selection repertoire, out-of-frame TCRB sequences from naive cells were analyzed. The table was pulled from immuneACCESS by TCRdb, which kept in-frame rearrangements only. Such tables lose some clones; where checked, under half of the loss comes from unresolved V genes, and the rest has no known cause. V, J and clone size were drawn from that table, and D and trimming were deduced from the DNA. For this sample there are hundreds of thousands of clones; 10% to 15% appear just once. Jointly, the top ten make up more than 0.015% of the sample.

Each donor gave one peripheral blood draw, averaging roughly 100 mL, which was collected into heparinised tubes. Naive, central memory, regulatory and stem cell-like memory CD4+ T cells were sorted on a BD FACSAria II using a panel including CD45RO, CCR7, CD25, CD127, CD95 and CD27. Every sorted population had a purity above 98%. PBMCs were separated immediately by Lymphoprep density gradient centrifugation and were stained directly, without being cultured. To minimize batch effects, samples were stained and sorted in pairs, one healthy donor with one patient per experiment. In the case of this clone: What this receptor recognizes is not known. No base-level quality is on record; no much larger clone is a single base apart.

CDR1 and CDR2 (SGDLS, YYNGEE) derive from the germline V gene. V is trimmed back by 0 bases and J by 2 bases, and the junction contains 11 bases that no gene match accounts for. Its CDR3 holds 18 amino acids, cysteine through phenylalanine. Only the CDR3 portion is preserved as DNA: 54 bases, with reading frame beginning at the first base. The chain is assembled from TRBV9 and TRBJ2-1; 7 nucleotides in the junction match TRBD2. The sample comprised naive CD4+ T cells from blood. The sample's cell subset or site label, in plain terms: true naive CD4+ T cells. This TCR was sampled from a man aged 18 to 30 in good health. The encoded CDR3 is CASSVEGSSGLTYNEQFF. The DNA sequence reads TGTGCCAGCAGCGTAGAGGGGTCTAGCGGCCTGACCTACAATGAGCAGTTCTTC.